The present entry profiles one T cell receptor (beta chain) with its context. This sample is drawn from a study of identical twins. Between the trimmed V and J ends, which lost 3 bases and 2 bases, there was a span of 18 bases. The CDR3 totals 16 residues. Germline V gives CDR1 DFQATT, CDR2 SNEGSKA (reference sequence). Healthy Caucasian donors formed the entire cohort. TCRdb recomputed calls from the 5' RACE reads with MiXCR, one row per CDR3 protein. Seen here are roughly 500,000 distinct CDR3 sequences, roughly a fifth observed once, and the top ten hold 0.91%. The same data also contributed to another study, on T cells expressing NK-cell markers. That report notes: As a fraction of CD8+ T cells, dominant NKG2C+ clonotypes reached about 1.0-8% in more than five donors.

The sequenced sample was CD4+ T cells sorted from blood. The origin of this receptor is a woman younger than 30 in good health. This chain uses TRBV20-1 with TRBJ2-3; D possibly uses TRBD1 or TRBD2 (5 bases each). The CDR3 protein is CSASHSGTEATDTQYF. DNA of the CDR3: TGCAGTGCTAGTCATTCCGGGACCGAAGCCACAGATACGCAGTATTTT.